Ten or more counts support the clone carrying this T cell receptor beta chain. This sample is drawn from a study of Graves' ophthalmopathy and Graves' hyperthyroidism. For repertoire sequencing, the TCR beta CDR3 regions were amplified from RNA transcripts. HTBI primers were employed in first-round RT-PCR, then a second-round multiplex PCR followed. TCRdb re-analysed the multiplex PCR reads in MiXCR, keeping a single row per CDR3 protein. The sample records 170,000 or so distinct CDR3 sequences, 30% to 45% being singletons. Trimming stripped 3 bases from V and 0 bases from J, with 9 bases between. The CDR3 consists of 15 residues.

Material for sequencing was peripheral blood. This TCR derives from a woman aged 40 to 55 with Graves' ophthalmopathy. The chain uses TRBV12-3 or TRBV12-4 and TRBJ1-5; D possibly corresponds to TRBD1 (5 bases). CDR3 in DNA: TGTGCCAGCAGTTTTGGGGGGAGTAGCAATCAGCCCCAGCATTTT. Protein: CASSFGGSSNQPQHF.